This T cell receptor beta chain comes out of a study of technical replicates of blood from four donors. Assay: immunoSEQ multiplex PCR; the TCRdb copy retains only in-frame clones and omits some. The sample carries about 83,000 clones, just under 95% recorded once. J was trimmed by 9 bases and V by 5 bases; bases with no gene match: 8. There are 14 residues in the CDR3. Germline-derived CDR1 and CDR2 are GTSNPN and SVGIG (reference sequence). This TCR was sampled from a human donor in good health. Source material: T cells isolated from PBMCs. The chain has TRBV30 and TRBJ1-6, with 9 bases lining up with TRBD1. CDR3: CAWVRGQGLSPLHF. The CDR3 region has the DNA TGTGCCTGGGTGAGGGGACAGGGTCTTTCACCCCTCCACTTT.